This record looks at one T cell receptor (beta chain) sequence and its context. What it binds is unknown. Healthy donors had no documented immune events, such as infections, while sampled. This CDR3 region has 13 residues. J was trimmed by 3 bases and V by 4 bases; bases with no gene match: 3. Germline-derived CDR1 and CDR2 are LGHNA and YNFKEQ. The data belong to a study of identifying expanded T cells in peripheral blood. Measured with immunoSEQ multiplex PCR; TCRdb has only the in-frame clones, and not every one. The sample yields approximately 110,000 clones, less than 90% seen once. General study points: Differentially abundant clones: roughly 1.2 between replicates, approximately 16 at two to three weeks, 19 to 20 at four. Variance in clone template counts between roughly 2-week samples significantly increased with total template count across all healthy donors.

V is TRBV4-2 and J is TRBJ2-7; TRBD2 agrees at 7 bases. This receptor was identified in a person between 18 and 75 years old in good health. The material sequenced was blood. The CDR3 here is CASSRGGGYEQYF. The CDR3 DNA sequence: TGTGCCAGCAGCCGGGGCGGGGGCTACGAGCAGTACTTC.